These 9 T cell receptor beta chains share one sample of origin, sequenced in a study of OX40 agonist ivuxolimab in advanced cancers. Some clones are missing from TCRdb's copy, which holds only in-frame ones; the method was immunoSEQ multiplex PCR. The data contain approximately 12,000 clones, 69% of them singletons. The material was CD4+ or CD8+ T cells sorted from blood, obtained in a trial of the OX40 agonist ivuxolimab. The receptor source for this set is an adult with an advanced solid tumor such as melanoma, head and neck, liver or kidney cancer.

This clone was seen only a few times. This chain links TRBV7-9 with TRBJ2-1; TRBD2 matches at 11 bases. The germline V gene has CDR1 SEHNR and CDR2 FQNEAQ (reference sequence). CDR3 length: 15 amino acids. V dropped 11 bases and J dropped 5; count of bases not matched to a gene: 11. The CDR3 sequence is CAGTLLAGDHNEQFF. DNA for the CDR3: TGTGCCGGAACCCTACTAGCGGGAGACCACAATGAGCAGTTCTTC.

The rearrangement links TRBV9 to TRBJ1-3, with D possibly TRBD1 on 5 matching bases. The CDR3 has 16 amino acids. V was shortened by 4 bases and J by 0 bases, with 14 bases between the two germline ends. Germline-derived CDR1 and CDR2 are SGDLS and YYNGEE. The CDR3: CASSPEGGHSGNTIYF. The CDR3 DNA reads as TGTGCCAGCAGCCCCGAAGGAGGACACTCTGGAAACACCATATATTTT.

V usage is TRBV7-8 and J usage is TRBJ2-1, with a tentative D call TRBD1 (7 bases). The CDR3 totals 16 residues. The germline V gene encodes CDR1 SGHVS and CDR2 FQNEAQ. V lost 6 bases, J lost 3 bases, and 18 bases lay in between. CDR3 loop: CASSFTMQGGYNEQFF. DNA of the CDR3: TGTGCCAGCAGTTTTACTATGCAGGGGGGCTACAATGAGCAGTTCTTC.

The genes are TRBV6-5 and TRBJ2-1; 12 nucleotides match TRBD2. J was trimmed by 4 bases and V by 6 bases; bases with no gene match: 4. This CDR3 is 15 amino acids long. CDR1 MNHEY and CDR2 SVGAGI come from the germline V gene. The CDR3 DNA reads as TGTGCCAGCAGCGATGGGACTAGCGGGTACAATGAGCAGTTCTTC. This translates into CASSDGTSGYNEQFF.

The CDR3 nucleotides are TGTGCCAGCGACGACAGGGCTGCTGAGCAGTTCTTC. The encoded protein is CASDDRAAEQFF. V is TRBV5-6 and J is TRBJ2-1; 7 bases agree with TRBD1. V dropped 7 bases and J dropped 9; count of bases not matched to a gene: 7. CDR1 and CDR2 from the germline V gene are SGHDT and YYEEEE. This CDR3 comprises 12 residues.

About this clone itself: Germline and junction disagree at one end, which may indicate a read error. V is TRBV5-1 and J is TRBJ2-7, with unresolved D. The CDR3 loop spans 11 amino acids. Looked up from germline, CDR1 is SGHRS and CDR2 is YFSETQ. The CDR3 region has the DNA TGCGCCAGCAGATTGGGATACGAGCAGTACTTC. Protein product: CASRLGYEQYF.

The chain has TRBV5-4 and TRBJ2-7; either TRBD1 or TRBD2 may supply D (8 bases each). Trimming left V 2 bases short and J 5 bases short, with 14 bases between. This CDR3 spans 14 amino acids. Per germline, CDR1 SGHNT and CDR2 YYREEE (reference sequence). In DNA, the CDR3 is TGTGCCAGCAGCTTTTTAGCGGGACAGGACGAGCAGTACTTC. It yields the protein CASSFLAGQDEQYF.

The CDR3 loop is CASSQELQDFYEQYF. The CDR3 coding sequence is TGCGCCAGCAGCCAAGAGCTACAGGACTTCTACGAGCAGTACTTC. This sequence joins TRBV4-1 and TRBJ2-7; D may correspond to TRBD1 or TRBD2 (5 bases each). Per the germline V gene, CDR1 is MGHRA and CDR2 is YSYEKL. CDR3 length: 15 residues. With 0 bases removed from V and 3 bases from J, the gap between germline ends came to 12 bases.

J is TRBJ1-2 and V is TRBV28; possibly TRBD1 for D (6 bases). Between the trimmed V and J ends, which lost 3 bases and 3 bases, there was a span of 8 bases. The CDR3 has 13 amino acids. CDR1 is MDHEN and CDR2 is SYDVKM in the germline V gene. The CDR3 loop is CASSFRGHYGYTF. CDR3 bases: TGTGCCAGCAGTTTCCGGGGGCACTATGGCTACACCTTC.